This is a list of T cell receptor beta chains from one sample in a study of spatial heterogeneity in lung cancer. Using its own MiXCR run on the 5' RACE reads, TCRdb lists one record per CDR3 protein. The sample has about 48,000 distinct CDR3 sequences; approximately 5% are singletons. This sample comprised PBMCs, obtained at surgery. These receptor sequences come from a male donor with early-stage non-small cell lung cancer. CDR3s include the opening cysteine and the closing phenylalanine or tryptophan. The D gene is left open where the match is weak. Expanded clones get a size class; other rows say once, few or many, or leave the size out.

d_call j_call v_call clone_size cdr3_nt cdr3_aa
- TRBJ1-3 TRBV9 - TGTGCCAGCAGGGAGACAGGAAACTCTGGAAACACCATATATTTT CASRETGNSGNTIYF
- TRBJ1-2 TRBV6-2/TRBV6-3 - TGTGCCAGCAGCCTAAGGACGGCAGCTAACTATGGCTACACCTTC CASSLRTAANYGYTF
- TRBJ2-3 TRBV4-3 many TGCGCCAGCAGCCAAGTGTCTAGCGCCACAGATACGCAGTATTTT CASSQVSSATDTQYF
TRBD1 TRBJ1-5 TRBV20-1 many TGCAGTGCCCGAACAGGGGGCCAGCCCCAGCATTTT CSARTGGQPQHF
- TRBJ1-2 TRBV7-8 few TGTGCCAGCAGCTTAGGAGGGCAGACTCCGAGAGGCTACACCTTC CASSLGGQTPRGYTF
- TRBJ2-3 TRBV20-1 many TGCAGTGCCCGAAGGGGTAGCGGAGGCCTTCCGGGCACAGATACGCAGTATTTT CSARRGSGGLPGTDTQYF
TRBD2 TRBJ2-3 TRBV30 many TGTGCCTGGACCCGGAGCGGGAGGGAGACAGATACGCAGTATTTT CAWTRSGRETDTQYF
- TRBJ2-5 TRBV30 many TGTGCCTGGAGTTCTTCGGTGACCCAGTACTTC CAWSSSVTQYF
- TRBJ2-3 TRBV9 many TGTGCCAGCAGCGAGGGGGAGGGAGCGGCCCTAACAGATACGCAGTATTTT CASSEGEGAALTDTQYF
- TRBJ2-1 TRBV4-3 many TGCGCCAGCAGCCAACTCTCTGGACACAATGAGCAGTTCTTC CASSQLSGHNEQFF
- TRBJ1-2 TRBV29-1 many TGCAGCGTGCGTACTCGACAGAACTATGGCTACACCTTC CSVRTRQNYGYTF
- TRBJ2-2 TRBV20-1 few TGCAGTGTCTCGGGGGCGAGCGCCACCAACACCGGGGAGCTGTTTTTT CSVSGASATNTGELFF
TRBD1 TRBJ1-1 TRBV10-2 many TGCGCCAGCAGGGAGGGGGACAGGAACACTGAAGCTTTCTTT CASREGDRNTEAFF
TRBD1 TRBJ1-1 TRBV18 few TGTGCCAGCTCACCTTACAGGGGAGTCACTGAAGCTTTCTTT CASSPYRGVTEAFF
- TRBJ1-2 TRBV12-3/TRBV12-4 many TGTGCCAGCAGTTTCAAGGTGGACTATGGCTACACCTTC CASSFKVDYGYTF
- TRBJ1-2 TRBV28 many TGTGCCAGCAGTTTAGGATATGACAGGCCATCCACCTTC CASSLGYDRPSTF
TRBD1 TRBJ2-3 TRBV7-6 medium-sized TGTGCCAGCAGCGGATCGGGACAGGGGAGCACAGATACGCAGTATTTT CASSGSGQGSTDTQYF
TRBD1 TRBJ2-1 TRBV29-1 many TGCAGCGGGACCAGGGGGCGGTCATACAATGAGCAGTTCTTC CSGTRGRSYNEQFF
TRBD1 TRBJ1-2 TRBV20-1 - TGCAGTGCTTCCGACAGGGCGGATGGCTACACCTTC CSASDRADGYTF
TRBD1 TRBJ2-2 TRBV6-2/TRBV6-3 - TGTGCCAGCAGTTACGCGGACAGGGTCGGCACCGGGGAGCTGTTTTTT CASSYADRVGTGELFF
- TRBJ2-3 TRBV7-8 many TGTGCCAGCAGCCCATCGGCCCAAGCGTCCACAGATACGCAGTATTTT CASSPSAQASTDTQYF
- TRBJ2-1 TRBV20-1 many TGCAGTGCCCGCGCTGGATGGAACGCCTACAGCTCCTACAATGAGCAGTTCTTC CSARAGWNAYSSYNEQFF
TRBD2 TRBJ2-1 TRBV28 many TGTGCCAGCAGTCGGACTAGCGGGAAGTGGGGTGAGCAGTTCTTC CASSRTSGKWGEQFF
- TRBJ1-1 TRBV19 many TGTGCCAGTAGTCCATACCTTCGGAGTGAAGCTTTCTTT CASSPYLRSEAFF
- TRBJ1-1 TRBV5-1 many TGCGCCAGCAGCTTGGCCGGGGGGCAAGCAGGCACTGAAGCTTTCTTT CASSLAGGQAGTEAFF
TRBD2 TRBJ2-7 TRBV4-3 many TGCGCCAGCAGCCAAGAAGCCCCCGAGGTCGAGCGGGGTACCTACGAGCAGTACTTC CASSQEAPEVERGTYEQYF
- TRBJ1-1 TRBV5-1 - TGCGCCAGCAGCACAATGCCGGGAGCTGAAGCTTTCTTT CASSTMPGAEAFF
- TRBJ2-4 TRBV2 many TGTGCCAGCCAGCAGGGGAACATTCAGTACTTC CASQQGNIQYF
TRBD1 TRBJ2-4 TRBV10-2 many TGCGCCAGCAGTGAAGGGACAGTCAAAAACATTCAGTACTTC CASSEGTVKNIQYF
- TRBJ2-7 TRBV12-3/TRBV12-4 many TGTGCCAGCAGCCCGGGGCACTTCTACGAGCAGTACTTC CASSPGHFYEQYF
- TRBJ2-3 TRBV20-1 many TGCAGTGCTAGAGACCTCGAACGGAGTGTTGCAGATACGCAGTATTTT CSARDLERSVADTQYF
- TRBJ2-2 TRBV9 many TGTGCCAGCAGCGTAGAGGCCAATTTAGCCGGGGAGCTGTTTTTT CASSVEANLAGELFF
- TRBJ2-5 TRBV4-1 medium-sized TGCGCCAGCAGCCGGCTTTGGATAGGGGAGACCCAGTACTTC CASSRLWIGETQYF
TRBD1 TRBJ1-1 TRBV5-1 many TGCGCCAGCAGCCGATACGGACAGGGCGACACTGAAGCTTTCTTT CASSRYGQGDTEAFF
TRBD1 TRBJ1-4 TRBV5-1 many TGCGCCAGCAGCTTATACAGGGGGCAGAATGAAAAACTGTTTTTT CASSLYRGQNEKLFF
- TRBJ1-1 TRBV5-1 many TGCGCCAGCGGGACGAACACTGAAGCTTTCTTT CASGTNTEAFF
- TRBJ2-5 TRBV10-3 many TGTGCCATCAGTGAGGGTGGACCGGAACAAGAGACCCAGTACTTC CAISEGGPEQETQYF
- TRBJ2-3 TRBV28 many TGTGCCAGCAGTGACCGAAGTAGCCGAATCACAGATACGCAGTATTTT CASSDRSSRITDTQYF
- TRBJ2-1 TRBV29-1 many TGCAGCGTTGAAGTCTCCTCCAATGAGCAGTTCTTC CSVEVSSNEQFF
TRBD2 TRBJ2-1 TRBV5-1 many TGCGCCAGCAGCTTCGGGACTAGCGGTGAGCAGTTCTTC CASSFGTSGEQFF
TRBD1 TRBJ2-7 TRBV7-2 many TGTGCCAGCAGCTGGACAGGGGGCGAGCAGTACTTC CASSWTGGEQYF
TRBD2 TRBJ2-1 TRBV7-8 many TGTGCCAGCAGCGCACAGACTAGCGGGAATTACAATGAGCAGTTCTTC CASSAQTSGNYNEQFF